Listed below are T cell receptor beta chains from one sample, sequenced in a study of CD8 T cells in ankylosing spondylitis. TCRdb itself ran the 5' RACE reads through MiXCR, one entry per CDR3 protein. The table records about 90,000 distinct CDR3 sequences, around 25% of them present only once. Sample: blood, either unsorted or a sorted T cell fraction (not recorded which). The receptors here all came from a male donor with ankylosing spondylitis or in good health (not recorded which). CDR3s include the opening cysteine and the closing phenylalanine or tryptophan. Fields, in order: clone size, J gene, V gene, D gene, CDR3 protein. D genes are given only for firm matches. Clone size appears in some rows only: once, few, many, or a class for an expanded clone.

clone size: few; J gene: TRBJ2-7; V gene: TRBV3-1; D gene: TRBD1; CDR3 protein: CASSRTTGGYEQYF
clone size: NA; J gene: TRBJ2-1; V gene: TRBV29-1; D gene: NA; CDR3 protein: CSVGSSASYNEQFF
clone size: NA; J gene: TRBJ2-7; V gene: TRBV9; D gene: TRBD2; CDR3 protein: CASSVAPSGKDEQYF
clone size: few; J gene: TRBJ2-1; V gene: TRBV18; D gene: TRBD2; CDR3 protein: CASSPGLAQYNEQFF
clone size: NA; J gene: TRBJ1-5; V gene: TRBV29-1; D gene: NA; CDR3 protein: CSVEVAPNQPQHF
clone size: few; J gene: TRBJ2-1; V gene: TRBV20-1; D gene: NA; CDR3 protein: CSATGPGRGHEQFF
clone size: NA; J gene: TRBJ2-5; V gene: TRBV10-3; D gene: NA; CDR3 protein: CAISPGGTGKETQYF
clone size: NA; J gene: TRBJ1-1; V gene: TRBV7-6; D gene: TRBD1; CDR3 protein: CASSLVLGTGGLNTEAFF
clone size: NA; J gene: TRBJ2-7; V gene: TRBV5-1; D gene: TRBD2; CDR3 protein: CASSRTSGRAFSYEQYF
clone size: NA; J gene: TRBJ2-6; V gene: TRBV24-1; D gene: NA; CDR3 protein: CATGRQTNSGANVLTF
clone size: few; J gene: TRBJ2-3; V gene: TRBV10-2; D gene: NA; CDR3 protein: CASSEIQGGDTQYF
clone size: NA; J gene: TRBJ1-5; V gene: TRBV28; D gene: NA; CDR3 protein: CASKNRARSPNQPQHF
clone size: few; J gene: TRBJ2-3; V gene: TRBV5-1; D gene: NA; CDR3 protein: CASSLGGSSTDTQYF
clone size: few; J gene: TRBJ1-1; V gene: TRBV11-2; D gene: NA; CDR3 protein: CASSWGRNTEAFF
clone size: NA; J gene: TRBJ1-5; V gene: TRBV28; D gene: TRBD1; CDR3 protein: CASSPWGTESDQPQHF
clone size: few; J gene: TRBJ2-5; V gene: TRBV20-1; D gene: TRBD1; CDR3 protein: CSASPTGGGTQYF
clone size: NA; J gene: TRBJ2-1; V gene: TRBV20-1; D gene: TRBD2; CDR3 protein: CSVSYPATSGTYNEQFF
clone size: few; J gene: TRBJ1-5; V gene: TRBV20-1; D gene: TRBD1; CDR3 protein: CSASTGDYQPQHF